Listed here are 20 T cell receptor beta chains from one sample, sequenced in a study of memory B cells and T cells in multiple sclerosis. After stimulus-free culture, autoproliferating CFSE-dim and non-proliferating CFSE-high T cells were sequenced separately. Cultures began with 45 million to 50 million CFSE-labeled PBMCs, unstimulated for about 7 days, with replicate wells pooled. Their antigens are not known. Sequencing was performed with immunoSEQ multiplex PCR; in TCRdb, only in-frame clones are kept and a portion is missing. The sample lists 35,000 to 55,000 clones, around 80% occurring once. Sequencing was carried out using PBMCs from blood kept in culture. The receptors shown here come from a human donor with multiple sclerosis.

The rearrangement links TRBV5-8 to TRBJ1-2; D not certain. Trimming took 2 bases from V and 3 from J, leaving 11 bases between them. This CDR3 region has 14 residues. The V gene's germline CDR1 is SGHTS and CDR2 YDEGEE. The CDR3 bases are TGTGCCAGCAGCTTTGAAAGACGAGACTATGGCTACACCTTC. Encoded protein: CASSFERRDYGYTF.

This CDR3 is CASSEPGDYRNEQFF. As DNA, the CDR3 is TGTGCCAGCAGTGAACCCGGGGACTATCGGAATGAGCAGTTCTTC. The chain joins TRBV2 to TRBJ2-1; TRBD2 matches 7 bases. Germline V gene sequence: CDR1 SNHLY, CDR2 FYNNEI. CDR3 length: 15 amino acids. J lost 7 bases, V lost 2 bases, and 8 bases had no gene match.

The chain recombines TRBV18 with TRBJ2-7; D may be TRBD1 (7 bases). There are 15 residues in the CDR3. V dropped 4 bases and J dropped 0 bases, with 13 bases sitting between them. The V gene's germline CDR1 is KGHSH and CDR2 LQKENI. CDR3 sequence: CASSRGTDGSYEQYF. CDR3 nucleotides: TGTGCCAGCTCACGCGGGACAGACGGCTCCTACGAGCAGTACTTC.

The rearrangement links TRBV4-1 to TRBJ1-2; D possibly corresponds to TRBD1 (6 bases). Deletions cut 3 bases from V and 10 bases from J, with 9 bases between. This CDR3 is 11 amino acids long. Per the germline V gene, CDR1 is MGHRA and CDR2 is YSYEKL. The CDR3 protein is CASSQRGSYTF. Written as DNA, the CDR3 is TGCGCCAGCAGCCAGAGGGGGTCCTACACCTTC.

This sequence joins TRBV5-1 and TRBJ2-2; D may be TRBD1 or TRBD2 (5 bases each). Germline lookup yields CDR1 SGHRS and CDR2 YFSETQ. The V end was cut by 0 bases, the J end by 7 bases, with 16 bases between. The CDR3 sequence is 16 residues long. The CDR3 protein is CASSLGGVGPLGELFF. In nucleotides, the CDR3 is TGCGCCAGCAGCTTGGGAGGGGTCGGACCTCTCGGGGAGCTGTTTTTT.

This chain connects TRBV2 to TRBJ1-1; D unresolved. Trimming took off 8 bases at V and 0 bases at J, with 7 bases between the two ends. The CDR3 spans 12 residues. Germline V gene sequence: CDR1 SNHLY, CDR2 FYNNEI. DNA for the CDR3: TGTGCCAGCGGACGGTTGAACACTGAAGCTTTCTTT. Its protein product is CASGRLNTEAFF.

This clone came up a few times. This chain uses TRBV19 with TRBJ1-4, with a possible D match to TRBD1 (6 bases). From germline, CDR1 is LNHDA and CDR2 SQIVND (reference sequence). This CDR3 is 15 amino acids long. V lost 10 bases and J lost 0, with 15 bases in between. CDR3: CATTDGGATNEKLFF. The CDR3 bases are TGTGCCACCACAGATGGGGGCGCAACTAATGAAAAACTGTTTTTT.

CDR3 DNA: TGTGCCAGCAGCTTAGCTCGACAGGGAAAGAGCTCCTACGAGCAGTACTTC. It is translated as CASSLARQGKSSYEQYF. This chain links TRBV7-9 with TRBJ2-5, with 7 bases identical to TRBD1. The DNA matches TRBJ2-7 better at its end, which makes the J call doubtful. The CDR3 is 17 amino acids. Germline V lookup: CDR1 SEHNR, CDR2 FQNEAQ (reference sequence).

A few counts support this clone. This sequence joins TRBV6-5 and TRBJ1-2, with D tentatively TRBD1 (5 bases). The V gene lost 6 bases and the J gene lost 5 bases, with 19 bases spanning the gap. Germline lookup yields CDR1 MNHEY and CDR2 SVGAGI. CDR3 length equals 15 residues. CDR3 sequence reads: CASSRLGGTVYGYTF. The CDR3, as DNA: TGTGCCAGCAGCCGTCTAGGCGGGACTGTATATGGCTACACCTTC.

The chain recombines TRBV28 with TRBJ1-5, with D tentatively TRBD1 (6 bases). The CDR3 sequence is 14 residues long. The germline gives CDR1 MDHEN, CDR2 SYDVKM. V lost 3 bases to trimming and J lost 5 bases, with 11 bases between them. CDR3 protein: CASSLGGVYQPQHF. DNA of the CDR3: TGTGCCAGCAGTTTGGGGGGCGTTTATCAGCCCCAGCATTTT.

The rearrangement links TRBV5-5 to TRBJ2-7, with TRBD1 as a possible D gene (6 bases). The CDR3 has 15 amino acids. CDR1 and CDR2 from the germline V gene are SGHKS and YYEKEE (reference sequence). V lost 4 bases and J lost 3, with 17 bases in between. The CDR3, as DNA: TGTGCCAGCAGCATCCGACAGGCAATCCACTACGAGCAGTACTTC. The encoded protein is CASSIRQAIHYEQYF.

V is TRBV30 and J is TRBJ1-2, with D tentatively TRBD1 (5 bases). Germline V gene sequence: CDR1 GTSNPN, CDR2 SVGIG (reference sequence). V was pared by 0 bases and J by 7 bases, with 9 bases between. The CDR3 spans 12 residues. The CDR3, as DNA: TGTGCCTGGAGTGTAAGGGGCGTTGGCTACACCTTC. As protein: CAWSVRGVGYTF.

The rearrangement joins TRBV5-1 to TRBJ2-2; D perhaps matches TRBD2 (7 bases). Germline-derived CDR1 and CDR2 are SGHRS and YFSETQ. This CDR3 has 14 amino acids. Deletions cut 6 bases from V and 3 bases from J, with 12 bases between. The CDR3 reads CASTWGGDTGELFF. As DNA, the CDR3 is TGCGCCAGCACTTGGGGGGGCGACACCGGGGAGCTGTTTTTT.

This clone was recorded once. This chain uses TRBV10-2 with TRBJ2-3; TRBD2 aligns across 8 bases. There are 15 residues in the CDR3. Germline V CDR1 and CDR2: WSHSY, SAAADI. With 5 bases clipped from V and 3 bases from J, the junction kept 7 bases outside the gene matches. This chain's CDR3 is CASSSPGLGTDTQYF. The CDR3 bases are TGCGCCAGCAGTTCGCCGGGACTAGGGACAGATACGCAGTATTTT.

CDR3: CASSASVNTEAFF. As DNA, the CDR3 is TGTGCCAGCAGTGCCTCAGTGAACACTGAAGCTTTCTTT. This chain connects TRBV27 to TRBJ1-1; D unclear. Per the germline V gene, CDR1 is MNHEY and CDR2 is SMNVEV (reference sequence). The CDR3 length is 13 residues. The V and J ends lost 5 bases and 0 bases respectively, with 7 bases between them.

Notes on this clone: A junction boundary mismatches the germline segment, possibly from a read error. The chain employs TRBV11-3 and TRBJ2-5; D call uncertain. From germline, CDR1 is SGHNT and CDR2 YENEEA. CDR3 length equals 13 residues. The CDR3 region is CASSLEHQKTQYF. The CDR3 coding sequence is TGTGCCAGCAGCTTAGAGCACCAAAAGACCCAGTACTTC.

Written as DNA, the CDR3 is TGTGCCAGCACCCCTTTGGGTGAAGCTTTCTTT. Translating it yields CASTPLGEAFF. This chain uses TRBV7-9 with TRBJ1-1; D is unclear. The CDR3 sequence is 11 residues long. In germline, CDR1 is SEHNR, CDR2 FQNEAQ (reference sequence). V was shortened by 7 bases and J by 7 bases, with 10 bases between the two germline ends.

The J gene is TRBJ1-5, the V gene TRBV9; TRBD1 might be the D (5 bases). This CDR3 region has 15 residues. V lost 4 bases and J lost 4, with 15 bases in between. Germline CDR1 and CDR2: SGDLS and YYNGEE. The CDR3 reads CASSISGRMNQPQHF. CDR3 DNA sequence: TGTGCCAGCAGCATATCGGGACGGATGAATCAGCCCCAGCATTTT.

The CDR3 bases are TGCGCCAGCAGCACCCGGGGAGGGACGGAGGGCTACACCTTC. This encodes CASSTRGGTEGYTF. V usage is TRBV5-1 and J usage is TRBJ1-2, with D perhaps matching TRBD1 (5 bases). Trimming took 4 bases from V and 8 from J, leaving 18 bases between them. The germline V gene has CDR1 SGHRS and CDR2 YFSETQ. CDR3 length: 14 amino acids.

The gene calls are TRBV27 and TRBJ2-2; D is ambiguous. The CDR3 totals 12 residues. In germline, CDR1 is MNHEY, CDR2 SMNVEV (reference sequence). Deletions cut 2 bases from V and 7 bases from J, with 5 bases between. CDR3 protein: CASSLHLGELFF. The CDR3 bases are TGTGCCAGCAGTTTACATCTCGGGGAGCTGTTTTTT.